There are a few counts of the clone carrying this T cell receptor beta chain. This entry belongs to a study of T-cell reconstitution after alpha-beta-depleted transplantation in children. Unique molecular identifiers were incorporated when the TCRbeta library was constructed. TCRdb called the PCR reads again in MiXCR, with one record for every CDR3 protein. The sample yields about 500,000 distinct CDR3 sequences, around a third seen once. CDR3 length equals 13 residues. With 2 bases removed from V and 4 bases from J, the gap between germline ends came to 5 bases. The chain has TRBV12-3 or TRBV12-4 and TRBJ2-2; no clear D. Material: PBMCs from the stem cell graft donor, obtained from the stem cell graft. The TCR was taken from a human donor who donated a stem cell graft to a child with aplastic anemia. The CDR3 loop is CASSLRATGELFF. The CDR3 bases are TGTGCCAGCAGTTTAAGGGCCACCGGGGAGCTGTTTTTT.